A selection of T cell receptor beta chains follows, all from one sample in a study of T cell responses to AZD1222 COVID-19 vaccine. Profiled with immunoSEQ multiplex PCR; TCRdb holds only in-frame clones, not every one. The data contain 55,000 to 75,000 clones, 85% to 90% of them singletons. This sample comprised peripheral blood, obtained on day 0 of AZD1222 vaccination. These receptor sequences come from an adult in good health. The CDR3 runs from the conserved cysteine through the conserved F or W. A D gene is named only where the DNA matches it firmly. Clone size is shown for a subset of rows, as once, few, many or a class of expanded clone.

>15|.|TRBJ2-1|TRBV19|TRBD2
TGTGCCAGTAGTGCCTCTAGCGGCCCACGGGGTGAGCAGTTCTTC
CASSASSGPRGEQFF
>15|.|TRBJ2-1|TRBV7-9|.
TGTGCCAGCAGCTCCTCCTTTGGCTCCTACAATGAGCAGTTCTTC
CASSSSFGSYNEQFF
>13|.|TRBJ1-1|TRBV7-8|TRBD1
TGTGCCAGCAGGTTCACAGGGGACACTGAAGCTTTCTTT
CASRFTGDTEAFF
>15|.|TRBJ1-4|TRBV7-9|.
TGTGCCAGCAGCCCTAGGGGTGACACTAATGAAAAACTGTTTTTT
CASSPRGDTNEKLFF
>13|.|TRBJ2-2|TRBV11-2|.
TGTGCCAGCAGCTTAGATGGGAACGGGGAGCTGTTTTTT
CASSLDGNGELFF
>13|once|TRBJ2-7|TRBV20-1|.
TGCAGTGCTAGTGGTGGGGGAAACAACGAGCAGTACTTC
CSASGGGNNEQYF
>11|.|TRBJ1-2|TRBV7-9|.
TGTGCCAGCAGCCCGACGGATGGCTACACCTTC
CASSPTDGYTF
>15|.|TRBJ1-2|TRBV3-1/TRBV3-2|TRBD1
TGTGCCAGCAGCTTTCGGACAGGGGGCTACTATGGCTACACCTTC
CASSFRTGGYYGYTF
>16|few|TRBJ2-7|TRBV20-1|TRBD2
TGCAGTGCCAGTACTGGGACTAGCGGCCCCCCCTACGAGCAGTACTTC
CSASTGTSGPPYEQYF
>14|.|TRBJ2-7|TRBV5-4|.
TGTGCCAGCAGCAGGTGGGGAGAGGCCTACGAGCAGTACTTC
CASSRWGEAYEQYF
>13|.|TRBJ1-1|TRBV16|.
TGTGCCAGCAGCCAATCGGCTAGGGGGGAAGCTTTCTTT
CASSQSARGEAFF
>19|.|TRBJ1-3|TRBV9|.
TGTGCCAGCAGCGTAGAGGGGAGAGGGGAGCGAAGCTCTGGAAACACCATATATTTT
CASSVEGRGERSSGNTIYF
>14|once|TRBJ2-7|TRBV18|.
TGTGCCAGCTCACTTGGTCCGCTAGAATACGAGCAGTACTTC
CASSLGPLEYEQYF
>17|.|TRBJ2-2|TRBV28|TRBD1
TGTGCCAGCAGGGGGACAGGGTACTCGTTGGGCACCGGGGAGCTGTTTTTT
CASRGTGYSLGTGELFF
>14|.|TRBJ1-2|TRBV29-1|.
TGCAGCGTCGAGTCAACTGGGGGCAGCTATGGCTACACCTTC
CSVESTGGSYGYTF
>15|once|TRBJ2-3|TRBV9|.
TGTGCCAGCAGTCAAACCGACAGAAGGGCAGATACGCAGTATTTT
CASSQTDRRADTQYF
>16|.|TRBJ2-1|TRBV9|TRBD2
TGTGCCAGCAGCGTAGGACTAGCGGGAGATCGGAATGAGCAGTTCTTC
CASSVGLAGDRNEQFF
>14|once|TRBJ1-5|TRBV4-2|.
TGTGCCAGCAGCAGGACTAATAGCAATCAGCCCCAGCATTTT
CASSRTNSNQPQHF
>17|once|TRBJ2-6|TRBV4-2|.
TGTGCCAGCAGCCAAGATGAAGGGGGCTCTGGGGCCAACGTCCTGACTTTC
CASSQDEGGSGANVLTF
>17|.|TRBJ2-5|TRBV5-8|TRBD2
TGTGCCAGCAGCCCTGGACTAGCGGGAGGGATCCAAGAGATCCAGTACTTC
CASSPGLAGGIQEIQYF
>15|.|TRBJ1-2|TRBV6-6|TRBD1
TGTGCCAGCAGTTACACGGACAGGGGAATCTATGGCTACACCTTC
CASSYTDRGIYGYTF
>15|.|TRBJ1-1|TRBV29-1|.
TGCAGCGTCACCTCGGGGTCGTGGGAGAACACTGAAGCTTTCTTT
CSVTSGSWENTEAFF
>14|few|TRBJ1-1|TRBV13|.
TGTGCCAGCAGCGACCGGACGGAGAACACTGAAGCTTTCTTT
CASSDRTENTEAFF
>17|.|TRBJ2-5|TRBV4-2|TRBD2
TGTGCCAGCAGCCAACTGACTAGCGGGAGGCCGGGAGAGACCCAGTACTTC
CASSQLTSGRPGETQYF